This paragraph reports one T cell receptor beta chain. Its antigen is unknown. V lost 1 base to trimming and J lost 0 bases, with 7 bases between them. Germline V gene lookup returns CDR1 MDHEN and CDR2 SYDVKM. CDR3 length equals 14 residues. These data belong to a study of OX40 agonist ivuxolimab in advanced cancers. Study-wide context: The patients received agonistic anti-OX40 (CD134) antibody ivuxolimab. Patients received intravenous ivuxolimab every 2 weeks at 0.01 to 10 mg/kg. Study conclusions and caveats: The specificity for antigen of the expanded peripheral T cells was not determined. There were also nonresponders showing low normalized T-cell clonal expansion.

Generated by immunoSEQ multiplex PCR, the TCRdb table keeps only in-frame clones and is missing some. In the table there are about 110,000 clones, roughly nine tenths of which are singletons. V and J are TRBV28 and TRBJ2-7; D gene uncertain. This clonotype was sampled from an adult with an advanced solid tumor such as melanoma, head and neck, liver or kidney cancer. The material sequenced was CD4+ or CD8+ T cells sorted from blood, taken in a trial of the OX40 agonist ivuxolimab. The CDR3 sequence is CASSLSPVSYEQYF. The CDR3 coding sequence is TGTGCCAGCAGTTTATCCCCAGTCTCCTACGAGCAGTACTTC.